This T cell receptor (beta chain) is drawn from a study of Tregs in tolerant kidney transplant recipients. Study-level points and caveats: The most relevant donor-specific Treg TCRbeta repertoire apparently came from expansion with activated donor B cells.

About this clone itself: Antigen specificity is unknown. Coverage ceases 3 residues before the CDR3 finishes, and the germline J gene fills in the end.

Measured with immunoSEQ multiplex PCR; TCRdb has only the in-frame clones, and not every one. Its table lists 25,000 or so clones. The length of the CDR3 is 13 residues. With 6 bases clipped from V and 1 base from J, the junction kept 2 bases outside the gene matches. Looked up from germline, CDR1 is SNHLY and CDR2 is FYNNEI. Mixed chimerism was transient after nonmyeloablative marrow transplants from related graft donors. CD4+CD25+CD127- Tregs, CD4+CD25- non-Tregs, CD4 and CD8 cells were sorted. This material consisted of CD4+ T cells from blood (PBMCs), taken 6 months after the transplant. The rearrangement links TRBV2 to TRBJ2-5; TRBD2 matches at 7 bases. The receptor's source is a human patient who received a combined kidney and bone marrow transplant. Some T cells may be transferred from the graft donor. The covered CDR3 bases are TGTGCCAGCAGGGGGACTATCCAAGAGACC. It is translated as CASRGTIQET. The CDR3, in full, reads CASRGTIQETQYF.